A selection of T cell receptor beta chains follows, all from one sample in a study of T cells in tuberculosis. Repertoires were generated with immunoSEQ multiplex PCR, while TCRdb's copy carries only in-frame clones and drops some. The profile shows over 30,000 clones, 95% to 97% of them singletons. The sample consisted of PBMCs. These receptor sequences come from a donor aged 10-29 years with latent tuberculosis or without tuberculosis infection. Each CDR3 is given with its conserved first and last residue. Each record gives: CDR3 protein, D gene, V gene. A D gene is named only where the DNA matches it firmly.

CDR3 protein: CASSKLRGAEQFF; D gene: .; V gene: TRBV11-3
CDR3 protein: CATSRDTRQAGNTIYF; D gene: .; V gene: TRBV15
CDR3 protein: CASSLEIGNTEAFF; D gene: .; V gene: TRBV5-1
CDR3 protein: CASSLVSGTSTQYF; D gene: TRBD2; V gene: TRBV28
CDR3 protein: CSPNEVGYYGYTF; D gene: .; V gene: TRBV29-1
CDR3 protein: CASSLGQGAFYGYTF; D gene: TRBD1; V gene: TRBV5-1
CDR3 protein: CASSIGQGGDYGYTF; D gene: TRBD1; V gene: TRBV19
CDR3 protein: CASSPSAGLRETQYF; D gene: .; V gene: TRBV18
CDR3 protein: CASSPPGQGPREQYF; D gene: TRBD1; V gene: TRBV7-2
CDR3 protein: CASSQQGANTEAFF; D gene: TRBD1; V gene: TRBV7-8
CDR3 protein: CASSYTRTSDTQYF; D gene: TRBD2; V gene: TRBV6-5
CDR3 protein: CASSEELGRGQPQHF; D gene: .; V gene: TRBV6-1
CDR3 protein: CASSLEVPEAYEQYF; D gene: .; V gene: TRBV11-2
CDR3 protein: CASMGRAGTGVDQPQHF; D gene: TRBD1; V gene: TRBV28
CDR3 protein: CASSLFRDTYYGYTF; D gene: .; V gene: TRBV5-6
CDR3 protein: CASSPFLQAVGNTIYF; D gene: .; V gene: TRBV13
CDR3 protein: CASSPFGSEDGYTF; D gene: .; V gene: TRBV18
CDR3 protein: CASRGQEYTEAFF; D gene: .; V gene: TRBV6-1